What follows are 18 T cell receptor beta chains derived from one specimen sequenced in a study of radiotherapy plus CTLA-4 blockade in lung cancer. Sequenced by immunoSEQ multiplex PCR; TCRdb stores in-frame clones only, minus some. The sample lists 95,000 to 150,000 clones, just under 90% seen once, with 5.5% to 8.5% in the top ten. The sequenced sample was peripheral blood, obtained from a patient treated with radiotherapy plus ipilimumab. The receptors here all came from a human donor with non-small cell lung cancer that progressed on radiotherapy plus ipilimumab.

The rearrangement uses TRBV29-1 and TRBJ2-2; 8 positions agree with TRBD1. Germline lookup yields CDR1 SQVTM and CDR2 ANQGSEA. The CDR3 has 16 amino acids. Trimming at V came to 6 bases and at J to 6 bases, leaving 15 bases not matched to a gene. The CDR3 here is CSVGWGSTGDSGELFF. The CDR3 nucleotides are TGCAGCGTCGGGTGGGGGTCGACAGGGGATTCCGGGGAGCTGTTTTTT.

This clone appeared a single time. V usage is TRBV19 and J usage is TRBJ2-2; 14 bases align to TRBD2. Trimming took 7 bases from V and 5 from J; bases not matched to a gene: 9. From germline, CDR1 is LNHDA and CDR2 SQIVND (reference sequence). There are 17 residues in the CDR3. The DNA for the CDR3 is TGTGCCAGTAATGCGGGACTAGCGGGAGTGGGGACCGGGGAGCTGTTTTTT. Translation gives CASNAGLAGVGTGELFF.

The CDR3 is CARSKPRRWPVAGELFF. The CDR3 DNA sequence: TGTGCCAGAAGTAAACCTAGGAGGTGGCCTGTCGCCGGGGAGCTGTTTTTT. V gene TRBV5-3 combines with J gene TRBJ2-2, with a weak D call TRBD2 (5 bases). TRBV5-3 is flagged as an ORF with uncertain function. CDR3 length: 17 residues. V lost 5 bases to trimming and J lost 6 bases, with 23 bases between them.

The chain links TRBV28 to TRBJ2-5, with TRBD2 matching 11 bases. The V gene end was trimmed by 5 bases and the J gene end by 0 bases; junction bases not matched to a gene: 5. The CDR3 has 16 residues. From germline, CDR1 is MDHEN and CDR2 SYDVKM. In DNA, the CDR3 is TGTGCCAGCAGTCTCATAGCGGGAGGGTACCAAGAGACCCAGTACTTC. This translates into CASSLIAGGYQETQYF.

This clone was observed a single time. This chain links TRBV29-1 with TRBJ2-1; TRBD1 or TRBD2 may be the D gene (7 bases each). Germline assignment: CDR1 SQVTM and CDR2 ANQGSEA. The CDR3 length is 14 residues. Trimming took off 0 bases at V and 8 bases at J, with 14 bases between the two ends. The CDR3, as DNA: TGCAGCGTTGAAGATCCAGGGGGGGGCTATGAGCAGTTCTTC. Translating it yields CSVEDPGGGYEQFF.

The chain combines TRBV6-5 with TRBJ1-4, with a possible D match to TRBD1 (6 bases). This CDR3 region has 13 residues. Germline V lookup: CDR1 MNHEY, CDR2 SVGAGI. V lost 8 bases and J lost 5, with 12 bases in between. In nucleotides, the CDR3 is TGTGCCAGCTCGGACAGACCGAATGAAAAACTGTTTTTT. It translates to CASSDRPNEKLFF.

This clone was seen a handful of times. The rearrangement uses TRBV4-1 and TRBJ1-4, with TRBD1 as a possible D gene (5 bases). Trimming pared 3 bases from V and 8 bases from J, leaving 10 bases between. The CDR3 length is 13 residues. CDR1 is MGHRA, CDR2 YSYEKL, per germline. In nucleotides, the CDR3 is TGCGCCAGCAGCCACCGGGGGGGGGAAAAACTGTTTTTT. Protein sequence: CASSHRGGEKLFF.

The V gene is TRBV5-1, the J gene TRBJ2-5, with unresolved D. This CDR3 has 14 amino acids. Deletions cut 6 bases from V and 3 bases from J, with 15 bases between. The germline CDR1 and CDR2 sequences are SGHRS and YFSETQ. The CDR3 region has the DNA TGCGCCAGCAACTCCACCGTAGGTAAAGAGACCCAGTACTTC. Protein product: CASNSTVGKETQYF.

The V gene is TRBV27, the J gene TRBJ2-7; a possible D gene is TRBD1 (5 bases). The V end was cut by 2 bases, the J end by 0 bases, with 8 bases between. CDR3 length equals 14 residues. Germline V gene sequence: CDR1 MNHEY, CDR2 SMNVEV (reference sequence). This CDR3 is CASSLGAVSYEQYF. The CDR3 DNA is TGTGCCAGCAGTTTAGGGGCCGTCTCCTACGAGCAGTACTTC.

The chain combines TRBV5-5 with TRBJ1-3; D is undetermined. Looked up from germline, CDR1 is SGHKS and CDR2 is YYEKEE (reference sequence). V lost 2 bases to trimming and J lost 0 bases, with 6 bases between them. The CDR3 runs to 14 residues. The CDR3 sequence is CASSFAGSGNTIYF. CDR3 DNA sequence: TGTGCCAGCAGCTTTGCCGGCTCTGGAAACACCATATATTTT.

This chain uses TRBV18 with TRBJ2-1; D may be TRBD2 (6 bases). The CDR3 is 15 amino acids. V gave up 0 bases and J gave up 5 bases, with 11 bases separating them. Germline CDR1 KGHSH, CDR2 LQKENI. DNA of the CDR3: TGTGCCAGCTCACCACCGACCGGGAGAGACAATGAGCAGTTCTTC. This translates into CASSPPTGRDNEQFF. The full variable domain, completed using reference TRBV18 and TRBJ2-1, is NAGVMQNPRHLVRRRGQEARLRCSPMKGHSHVYWYRQLPEEGLKFMVYLQKENIIDESGMPKERFSAEFPKEGPSILRIQQVVRGDSAAYFCASSPPTGRDNEQFFGPGTRLTVL.

The chain uses TRBV7-9 and TRBJ2-3, with TRBD2 identical over 9 bases. The J segment lost 4 bases and the V segment lost 5 bases, leaving 10 bases of the junction unmatched. CDR3 length: 16 residues. Germline V gene sequence: CDR1 SEHNR, CDR2 FQNEAQ (reference sequence). The CDR3 loop is CASSPAGRGRADTQYF. DNA for the CDR3: TGTGCCAGCAGCCCCGCGGGGCGCGGGAGGGCAGATACGCAGTATTTT.

The J gene is TRBJ1-2, the V gene TRBV2, with no clear D. V was shortened by 3 bases and J by 14 bases, with 16 bases between the two germline ends. The CDR3 has 12 residues. Per the germline V gene, CDR1 is SNHLY and CDR2 is FYNNEI. The DNA for the CDR3 is TGTGCCAGCAGTGAGAGCGGCCTCGTGTCTACCTTC. Translated, it gives CASSESGLVSTF.

This chain links TRBV7-9 with TRBJ2-3, with D unclear. The germline gives CDR1 SEHNR, CDR2 FQNEAQ (reference sequence). V was shortened by 8 bases and J by 2 bases, with 11 bases between the two germline ends. The CDR3 extends over 13 amino acids. The CDR3, as DNA: TGTGCCAGCGGGGTAGGCTCCACAGATACGCAGTATTTT. Translating it yields CASGVGSTDTQYF.

The J gene is TRBJ1-4, the V gene TRBV4-2; the D gene is possibly TRBD1 (5 bases). Trimming cost V 1 base and J 4 bases, with 13 bases left between them. The CDR3 spans 16 residues. Germline lookup yields CDR1 LGHNA and CDR2 YNFKEQ. The CDR3 here is CASSQGGGADNEKLFF. The CDR3 DNA reads TGTGCCAGCAGCCAAGGCGGCGGGGCGGATAATGAAAAACTGTTTTTT.

This chain links TRBV12-5 with TRBJ1-2, with D hard to call. Per the germline V gene, CDR1 is LGHNT and CDR2 is FRNRAP. The length of the CDR3 is 16 residues. Trimming shortened V by 5 bases and J by 7 bases, and 23 bases separated the two germline ends. The CDR3 sequence is CASGTPGGRTLGGYTF. Written as DNA, the CDR3 is TGTGCTAGTGGTACCCCGGGAGGGCGAACCCTGGGTGGCTACACCTTC.

The V and J genes are TRBV5-4 and TRBJ2-3; D is uncertain. Deletions cut 4 bases from V and 4 bases from J, with 16 bases between. The CDR3 runs to 15 residues. Per the germline V gene, CDR1 is SGHNT and CDR2 is YYREEE (reference sequence). The CDR3 DNA is TGTGCCAGCAGCCTGGTGAGCGCAAGCTCAGATACGCAGTATTTT. Translation gives CASSLVSASSDTQYF.

DNA for the CDR3: TGCGCCAGCAGCTTGCTGGGACTAGCGGCTGCCAATGAGCAGTTCTTC. This translates into CASSLLGLAAANEQFF. The chain employs TRBV5-1 and TRBJ2-1; 11 bases align to TRBD2. CDR1 and CDR2 (germline): SGHRS, YFSETQ. The J segment lost 6 bases and the V segment lost 1 base, leaving 6 bases of the junction unmatched. The CDR3 length is 16 residues.